This T cell receptor (beta chain) was identified during a study of cytomegalovirus exposure and HLA in healthy donors. This PCR relied on a set of 60 Vbeta primers and 13 Jbeta primers. Sequenced by immunoSEQ multiplex PCR; TCRdb stores in-frame clones only, minus some. The sample has some 110,000 clones, 74% seen once. V gave up 10 bases and J gave up 7 bases; unmatched junction bases: 8. CDR3 size: 15 residues. CDR1 is SNHLY, CDR2 FYNNEI, per germline. The receptor comes from a woman aged 45 to 65 in good health and CMV-seropositive. The sequencing sample was made of PBMCs. The rearrangement links TRBV2 to TRBJ1-6; 12 nucleotides agree with TRBD1. The CDR3 DNA reads TGTGCCACGCTTTGGGACAGGGGGCAGAATTCACCCCTCCACTTT. As protein: CATLWDRGQNSPLHF.